These 5 T cell receptor beta chains were sequenced from one sample in a study of blood T cell repertoires in COVID-19. Libraries were prepared by immunoSEQ multiplex PCR; TCRdb keeps only in-frame clonotypes and omits some of them. This table has a few hundred thousand clones, 92% appearing once. Sequenced material: PBMCs or T cells enriched from blood (not recorded which). These receptors were taken from a woman aged 30 to 39 who had recovered from COVID-19.

The rearrangement links TRBV5-1 to TRBJ2-5; D is unclear. Trimming removed 1 base at V and 3 bases at J, with 10 bases between. The CDR3 is 14 amino acids. From germline, CDR1 is SGHRS and CDR2 YFSETQ. The CDR3 spells CASSLSAFKETQYF. CDR3 nucleotide sequence: TGCGCCAGCAGCTTGTCCGCGTTTAAAGAGACCCAGTACTTC.

This clone was seen a single time. The chain employs TRBV28 and TRBJ2-4; TRBD2 aligns across 8 bases. Germline CDR1 is MDHEN and CDR2 is SYDVKM. V lost 3 bases, J lost 1 base, and 5 bases stayed unmatched. The CDR3 length is 16 residues. The DNA of the CDR3 is TGTGCCAGCAGTTTGGCCGGGGGGGTGGCCAAAAACATTCAGTACTTC. It encodes CASSLAGGVAKNIQYF.

The chain links TRBV27 to TRBJ1-4; possibly TRBD1 for D (5 bases). CDR3 size: 18 residues. The germline CDR1 and CDR2 sequences are MNHEY and SMNVEV (reference sequence). Trimming cost V 3 bases and J 0 bases, with 17 bases left between them. Written as DNA, the CDR3 is TGTGCCAGCAGTTTTTCTCCATTTCGGGGGTCAACTAATGAAAAACTGTTTTTT. Translated: CASSFSPFRGSTNEKLFF.

This sequence joins TRBV7-8 and TRBJ2-7; 11 nucleotides align to TRBD2. After removal of 5 bases from V and 2 bases from J, the junction contained 8 bases not matched to a gene. The CDR3 is 16 amino acids. Germline V gene data show CDR1 as SGHVS and CDR2 as FQNEAQ. This chain's CDR3 is CASSAQNSGRAYEQYF. The CDR3 DNA sequence: TGTGCCAGCAGCGCCCAGAATAGCGGGAGGGCCTACGAGCAGTACTTC.

The CDR3 loop reads CASSLTWGGQPQHF. The CDR3 nucleotides read TGTGCCAGCAGCTTGACATGGGGAGGACAGCCCCAGCATTTT. The rearrangement uses TRBV7-2 and TRBJ1-5; D is ambiguous. The germline V gene encodes CDR1 SGHTA and CDR2 FQGNSA. The CDR3 is 14 amino acids. Trimming stripped 3 bases from V and 7 bases from J, with 13 bases between. Complete variable domain (other parts from reference TRBV7-2 and TRBJ1-5): GAGVSQSPSNKVTEKGKDVELRCDPISGHTALYWYRQSLGQGLEFLIYFQGNSAPDKSGLPSDRFSAERTGGSVSTLTIQRTQQEDSAVYLCASSLTWGGQPQHFGDGTRLSIL.